This T cell receptor (beta chain) is drawn from a study of Ad26.COV2.S vaccination and SARS-CoV-2 variants. General observations from the study: Vaccine and placebo groups showed comparable non-spike TCR breadth.

V was trimmed by 7 bases and J by 0 bases, leaving 10 bases between them. CDR3 length: 15 amino acids. The V gene's germline CDR1 is SGHVS and CDR2 FNYEAQ. Treatment denoted: roughly 20 received Ad26.COV2.S at low or high dose, single or two shots; several received placebo; per-sample allocation not given. Samples analyzed were those drawn on day 63 after the first vaccine or placebo injection. Whoever gave the sample was an adult aged 18-55 years in Boston. Method: immunoSEQ multiplex PCR; TCRdb's copy keeps in-frame clones and lacks some. The sample yields about 400,000 clones, about 90% seen once. As concerns this clone: Its target is not known.

The sample was peripheral blood, taken in a trial of Ad26.COV2.S vaccine versus placebo. The genes are TRBV7-6 and TRBJ1-6, with a weak D call TRBD1 (5 bases). This TCR came from a person aged 18-60 years who received the Ad26.COV2.S COVID-19 vaccine or a placebo. CDR3 DNA sequence: TGTGCCAGCACCCGGGGGGGCTCCTATAATTCACCCCTCCACTTT. This codes for CASTRGGSYNSPLHF.